The present T cell receptor (beta chain) was sequenced within a study of control samples from healthy donors and cancer patients. Using immunoSEQ multiplex PCR, the repertoire was profiled, and TCRdb retains in-frame clones only, with some absent. The table shows under 450,000 clones, with 75% to 95% occurring only once. V lost 2 bases and J 2 bases, leaving 15 bases between the germline ends. Germline V gives CDR1 GTSNPN, CDR2 SVGIG (reference sequence). This CDR3 has 15 residues. Sequences were obtained from PBMCs. This chain connects TRBV30 to TRBJ2-5, with D perhaps TRBD1 (6 bases). The TCR comes from a man aged 40-55 years with head and neck cancer. CDR3 loop: CAWSSGVGRQETQYF. DNA for the CDR3: TGTGCCTGGAGTTCAGGGGTTGGTAGGCAAGAGACCCAGTACTTC.